This paragraph reports one TCR beta chain. Its antigen is undetermined. Sequencing used immunoSEQ multiplex PCR; TCRdb keeps in-frame clones, though not all of them. The sample has fewer than 3 million clones; around 93% are singletons. Per the germline V gene, CDR1 is SNHLY and CDR2 is FYNNEI. The length of the CDR3 is 16 residues. V lost 7 bases, J lost 4 bases, and 15 bases stayed unmatched. CD4+ cells were split into CD45RA+ naive and CD45RA-negative memory subsets. The data were obtained in a study of shared clonotypes between healthy human individuals. Broader study findings: Generally, naive subsets came out with larger estimated richness than memory subsets. It was the few donors that limited the genetic and exposure-history diversity represented.

The sequenced material came from naive CD4+ T cells from PBMCs. Subset meaning: CD45RA+ positively selected. This chain uses TRBV2 with TRBJ1-1, with 7 bases aligning to TRBD1. The receptor comes from a man aged 18 to 29 in good health. Some clones in this sample may be carry-over from other donors' samples. The CDR3 protein is CASIEEVGQGGTEAFF. The CDR3 nucleotides are TGTGCCAGCATCGAGGAAGTGGGTCAGGGGGGCACTGAAGCTTTCTTT.